A selection of T cell receptor beta chains follows, all from one sample in a study of blood T cells in healthy people across ages. One entry per CDR3 protein results from TCRdb running MiXCR on the 5' RACE reads. Of around 2 million distinct CDR3 sequences listed, more than 35% are singletons. Sequencing was done on a sample of blood. Source of these receptors: a human donor in good health. Each CDR3 is given with its conserved first and last residue. A D gene is named only where the DNA matches it firmly. A row's size may be missing; if present it is once, few, many or a size class.

TRBV11-2	TRBD1	few	TRBJ1-6	15	TGTGCCAGCAGCCCCGAAGACAGGGGAAATTCACCCCTCCACTTT	CASSPEDRGNSPLHF
TRBV7-2	NA	many	TRBJ1-2	14	TGTGCCAGCAGTTTGGGTAGAGCGGACTATGGCTACACCTTC	CASSLGRADYGYTF
TRBV29-1	NA	many	TRBJ2-5	11	TGCAGCGTTGTAGTGGGAGAGACCCAGTACTTC	CSVVVGETQYF
TRBV3-1	NA	NA	TRBJ2-7	14	TGTGCCAGCAGCCAAGATGGGGGTACCTACGAGCAGTACTTC	CASSQDGGTYEQYF
TRBV11-2	NA	NA	TRBJ2-1	14	TGTGCCAGCAGCTTACAGGCCTGGGGCTATGAGCAGTTCTTC	CASSLQAWGYEQFF
TRBV12-3/TRBV12-4	NA	few	TRBJ1-2	14	TGTGCCAGCAGTTCCGATAAGGAGGGCTATGGCTACACCTTC	CASSSDKEGYGYTF
TRBV7-9	NA	NA	TRBJ2-4	18	TGTGCCAGCAGCTTAGCGATTACAGGAGTACTAGCCAAAACCATTCAGTACTTC	CASSLAITGVLAKTIQYF
TRBV6-5	NA	NA	TRBJ1-6	14	TGTGCCAGCAGTTTAACCTTGAATAATTCACCCCTCCACTTT	CASSLTLNNSPLHF
TRBV7-8	NA	NA	TRBJ1-3	16	TGTGCCAGCAGCTTTCGGACGCAGAGCTCTGGAAACACCATATATTTT	CASSFRTQSSGNTIYF
TRBV9	TRBD1	NA	TRBJ1-6	14	TGTGCCAGCAGCGTAGCGGGACAGGGTTCACCCCTCCACTTT	CASSVAGQGSPLHF
TRBV7-2	NA	NA	TRBJ2-3	15	TGTGCCAGCACAAGGGGCTCCACTGTCACAGATACGCAGTATTTT	CASTRGSTVTDTQYF
TRBV12-3/TRBV12-4	TRBD1	NA	TRBJ1-6	15	TGTGCCAGCAGTTTACGGACAGGTTATAATTCACCCCTCCACTTT	CASSLRTGYNSPLHF
TRBV29-1	NA	NA	TRBJ2-2	13	TGCAGCTACTTAAGAACGGACGGCGGGGAGCTGTTTTTT	CSYLRTDGGELFF
TRBV20-1	TRBD2	NA	TRBJ2-5	14	TGCAGTGCTGCGACTAGCGGGGGGAGGAAGACCCAGTACTTC	CSAATSGGRKTQYF
TRBV7-2	TRBD2	NA	TRBJ2-1	18	TGTGCCAGCAGCTGGACTAGCGGGGGGCGTCGGAAGTACAATGAGCAGTTCTTC	CASSWTSGGRRKYNEQFF
TRBV29-1	NA	few	TRBJ2-3	13	TGCAGCGTTGGGACAGCCTACACAGATACGCAGTATTTT	CSVGTAYTDTQYF